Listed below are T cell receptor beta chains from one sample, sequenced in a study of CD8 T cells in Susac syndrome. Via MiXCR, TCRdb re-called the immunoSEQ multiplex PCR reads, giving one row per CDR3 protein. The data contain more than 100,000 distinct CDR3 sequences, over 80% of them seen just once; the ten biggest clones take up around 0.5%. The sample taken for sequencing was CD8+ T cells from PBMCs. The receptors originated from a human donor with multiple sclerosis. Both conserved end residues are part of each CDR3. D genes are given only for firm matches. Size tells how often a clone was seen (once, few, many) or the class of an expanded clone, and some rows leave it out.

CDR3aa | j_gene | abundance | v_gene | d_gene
CASSLGPQGGETQYF | TRBJ2-5 | . | TRBV12-3/TRBV12-4 | .
CASSSKGGREWAKLFF | TRBJ1-4 | . | TRBV7-9 | .
CASLDRMIPTEAFF | TRBJ1-1 | . | TRBV19 | .
CASSLGHQETQYF | TRBJ2-5 | . | TRBV12-3/TRBV12-4 | .
CASSPGLASLMNNEQFF | TRBJ2-1 | . | TRBV6-2/TRBV6-3 | TRBD2
CASSEGTGSYF | TRBJ2-7 | . | TRBV2 | TRBD1
CASSLDGDEKLFF | TRBJ1-4 | . | TRBV5-1 | .
CASSLNRWDTQYF | TRBJ2-3 | . | TRBV7-8 | .
CASSNGRVHNEQFF | TRBJ2-1 | few | TRBV19 | TRBD2
CASRGPAQPQETQYF | TRBJ2-5 | once | TRBV7-9 | .
CASSKGGRSYNSPLHF | TRBJ1-6 | once | TRBV19 | .
CASSLAFRRDTQYF | TRBJ2-3 | . | TRBV28 | .
CASSPGLAEMLLTDTQYF | TRBJ2-3 | few | TRBV11-2 | TRBD2
CASSFGTDDQPQHF | TRBJ1-5 | . | TRBV5-6 | TRBD1
CASSLGGTGGTEAFF | TRBJ1-1 | . | TRBV5-6 | TRBD1
CASSPLGDNEQFF | TRBJ2-1 | . | TRBV5-1 | .
CASSRGLAGDQETQYF | TRBJ2-5 | . | TRBV12-3/TRBV12-4 | TRBD2
CASSPSPENTEAFF | TRBJ1-1 | . | TRBV5-1 | .
CASSQGANEQYF | TRBJ2-7 | . | TRBV19 | TRBD1
CASWGGVESTEAFF | TRBJ1-1 | . | TRBV27 | .
CASKREGSSYEQYF | TRBJ2-7 | . | TRBV19 | .
CASSQDRDREIYGYTF | TRBJ1-2 | . | TRBV4-1 | TRBD1
CAISDESIRRAEAFF | TRBJ1-1 | . | TRBV10-3 | .
CASLLTTGQGAYEQFF | TRBJ2-1 | . | TRBV2 | TRBD1
CASSKLTGGQETQYF | TRBJ2-5 | . | TRBV13 | TRBD1
CASSERGAGGAETQYF | TRBJ2-5 | . | TRBV11-2 | TRBD1
CAIGGARNTEAFF | TRBJ1-1 | . | TRBV10-3 | .
CASSFWASGDEQFF | TRBJ2-1 | . | TRBV27 | .
CASSPGPGYNEQFF | TRBJ2-1 | . | TRBV7-2 | .
CASSNSTGQAVWRAFF | TRBJ1-1 | . | TRBV7-9 | TRBD1
CASSDPRHEQFF | TRBJ2-1 | . | TRBV9 | .
CASSRTENYGYTF | TRBJ1-2 | . | TRBV6-5 | .
CASSFRGQGDGYTF | TRBJ1-2 | . | TRBV13 | TRBD1
CASSNSGTDNYGYTF | TRBJ1-2 | few | TRBV6-1 | .
CASSFRTSGSNEQFF | TRBJ2-1 | . | TRBV5-4 | TRBD2
CASTGTKETQYF | TRBJ2-5 | . | TRBV7-9 | TRBD2
CASSGTPYTGELFF | TRBJ2-2 | few | TRBV3-1 | .
CASSVSGTSDLYNEQFF | TRBJ2-1 | . | TRBV9 | .
CASSNDKDNEQFF | TRBJ2-1 | . | TRBV21-1 | .
CASSLERTGGSYEQYF | TRBJ2-7 | . | TRBV28 | TRBD1
CASSPQMEGFRYNEQFF | TRBJ2-1 | . | TRBV6-1 | .
CASLSDGGTYEQYF | TRBJ2-7 | . | TRBV2 | .